The 5 T cell receptor beta chains below were found in one sample sequenced in a study of blood T cell repertoires in COVID-19 (dated by TCRdb to the early 2020s). Library creation used the immunoSEQ multiplex PCR assay. Entries here come from immuneACCESS through TCRdb and include only in-frame sequences with V and J called. Some clones fail to appear in such tables; in the studies checked, an unresolved V gene covers under half of the shortfall, and the cause of the remainder is unknown. This sample comprises more than 300,000 clones, less than 90% of them detected only once. About 5.4% of the sample lies in the top ten. The sample comprised PBMCs or T cells enriched from blood (not recorded which). All receptors come from a woman aged 45-59 years who had recovered from COVID-19.

V usage is TRBV5-1 and J usage is TRBJ2-3; D gene ambiguous. V lost 0 bases and J lost 0, with 5 bases in between. The CDR3 extends over 14 amino acids. Germline-derived CDR1 and CDR2 are SGHRS and YFSETQ. CDR3: CASSLAGSTDTQYF. Here the CDR3 DNA reads TGCGCCAGCAGCTTGGCCGGGAGCACAGATACGCAGTATTTT.

The CDR3 nucleotides are TGCGCCAGCAGACATAAAGCGTTCGAAGACAGGGGGCGATTATACACTGAAGCTTTCTTT. Translated, it gives CASRHKAFEDRGRLYTEAFF. J is TRBJ1-1 and V is TRBV5-1; TRBD1 aligns across 10 bases. The CDR3 totals 20 residues. Germline assignment: CDR1 SGHRS and CDR2 YFSETQ. J was trimmed by 3 bases and V by 5 bases; bases with no gene match: 22.

V gene TRBV20-1 combines with J gene TRBJ2-2; TRBD2 agrees at 9 bases. The CDR3 runs to 18 residues. With 3 bases clipped from V and 0 bases from J, the junction kept 11 bases outside the gene matches. Germline V gene data show CDR1 as DFQATT and CDR2 as SNEGSKA (reference sequence). The CDR3 nucleotides are TGCAGTGCTAGTCCCATAGCGGGAGCGAACGCGAACACCGGGGAGCTGTTTTTT. Its protein product is CSASPIAGANANTGELFF.

The chain joins TRBV7-3 to TRBJ2-7; 10 nucleotides match TRBD1. Germline CDR1 SGHTA, CDR2 FQGTGA. J gave up 6 bases and V 1 base, and 6 bases lay outside the gene matches. The CDR3 loop spans 15 amino acids. CDR3 residues: CASSLSRDRGGEQYF. DNA for the CDR3: TGTGCCAGCAGCTTAAGTCGGGACAGGGGAGGCGAGCAGTACTTC.

The rearrangement links TRBV2 to TRBJ2-1; no clear D. This CDR3 is 15 amino acids long. From germline, CDR1 is SNHLY and CDR2 FYNNEI. Trimming took off 5 bases at V and 1 base at J, with 12 bases between the two ends. This CDR3 reads CASSLVAASYNEQFF. CDR3 coding DNA: TGTGCCAGCAGTCTGGTCGCCGCGTCCTACAATGAGCAGTTCTTC. The full variable domain, completed using reference TRBV2 and TRBJ2-1, is EPEVTQTPSHQVTQMGQEVILRCVPISNHLYFYWYRQILGQKVEFLVSFYNNEISEKSEIFDDQFSVERPDGSNFTLKIRSTKLEDSAMYFCASSLVAASYNEQFFGPGTRLTVL.